This TCR beta chain was captured by sequencing in a study of blood T cell repertoires in COVID-19. Across the whole study: Acute and convalescent COVID-19 specimens originated in the United States, Italy and Spain. The analysed material was cDNA or gDNA that came from T cells, B-cell-depleted T cells, or PBMCs.

The germline V gene has CDR1 SEHNR and CDR2 FQNEAQ (reference sequence). CDR3 length: 17 amino acids. Trimming removed 5 bases from V and 1 base from J; junction bases left unmatched: 14. In the original processing: Amplification from reference gene primers served as the basis for estimated nucleated cell counts. Clones were sequenced by immunoSEQ multiplex PCR, and TCRdb holds only the in-frame ones, with some missing. V and J calls and clone size are those listed in that table; D and trimming were worked out from the DNA. This table has under 250,000 clones, 75% to 90% appearing once. This chain uses TRBV7-9 with TRBJ2-7; 7 bases agree with TRBD1. This sequence originates from a man in his forties with acute or convalescent COVID-19. Sample: peripheral blood. The CDR3 is CASSVSPGQLLSYEQYF. The CDR3 DNA sequence: TGTGCCAGCAGCGTGAGTCCGGGACAGCTCCTTTCCTACGAGCAGTACTTC.